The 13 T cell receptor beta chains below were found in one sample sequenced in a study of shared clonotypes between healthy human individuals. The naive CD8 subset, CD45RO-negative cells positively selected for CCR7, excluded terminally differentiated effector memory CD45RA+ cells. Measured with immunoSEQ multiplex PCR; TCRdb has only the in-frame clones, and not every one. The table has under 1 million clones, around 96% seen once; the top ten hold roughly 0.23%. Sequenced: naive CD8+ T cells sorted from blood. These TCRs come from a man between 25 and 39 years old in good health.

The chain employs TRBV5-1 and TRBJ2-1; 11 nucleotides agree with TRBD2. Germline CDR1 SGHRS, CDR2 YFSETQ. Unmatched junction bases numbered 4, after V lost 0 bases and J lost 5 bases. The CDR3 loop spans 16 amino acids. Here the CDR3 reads CASSLALAGGDNEQFF. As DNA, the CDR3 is TGCGCCAGCAGCTTGGCCCTAGCGGGAGGCGACAATGAGCAGTTCTTC.

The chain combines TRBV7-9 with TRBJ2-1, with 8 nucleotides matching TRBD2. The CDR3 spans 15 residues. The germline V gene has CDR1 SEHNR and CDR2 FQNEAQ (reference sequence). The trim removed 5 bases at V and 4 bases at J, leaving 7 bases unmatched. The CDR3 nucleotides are TGTGCCAGCAGCCAAACTAGCGGAATTTACAATGAGCAGTTCTTC. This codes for CASSQTSGIYNEQFF.

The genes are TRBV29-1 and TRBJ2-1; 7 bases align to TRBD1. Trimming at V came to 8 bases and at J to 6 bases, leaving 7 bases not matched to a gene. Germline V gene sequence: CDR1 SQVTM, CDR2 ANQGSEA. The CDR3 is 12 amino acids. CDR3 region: CSSRDSLNEQFF. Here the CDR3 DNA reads TGCAGCTCCCGGGACAGTCTCAATGAGCAGTTCTTC.

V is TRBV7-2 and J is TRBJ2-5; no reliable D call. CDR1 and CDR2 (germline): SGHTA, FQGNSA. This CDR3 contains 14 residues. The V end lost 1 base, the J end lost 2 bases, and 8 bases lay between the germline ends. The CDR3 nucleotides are TGTGCCAGCAGCTTAGGAGTCGGTCAAGAGACCCAGTACTTC. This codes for CASSLGVGQETQYF.

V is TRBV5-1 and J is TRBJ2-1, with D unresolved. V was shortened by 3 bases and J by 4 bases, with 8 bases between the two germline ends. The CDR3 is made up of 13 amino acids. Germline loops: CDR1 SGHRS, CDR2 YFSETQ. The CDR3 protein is CASSYNRYNEQFF. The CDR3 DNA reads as TGCGCCAGCAGCTATAACAGATACAATGAGCAGTTCTTC.

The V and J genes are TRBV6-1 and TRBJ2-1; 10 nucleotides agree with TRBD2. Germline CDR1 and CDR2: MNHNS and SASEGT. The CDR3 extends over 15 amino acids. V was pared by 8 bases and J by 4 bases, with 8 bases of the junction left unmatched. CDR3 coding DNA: TGTGCCAGCGACCTAGCGGGAGAGGGTTACAATGAGCAGTTCTTC. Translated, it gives CASDLAGEGYNEQFF.

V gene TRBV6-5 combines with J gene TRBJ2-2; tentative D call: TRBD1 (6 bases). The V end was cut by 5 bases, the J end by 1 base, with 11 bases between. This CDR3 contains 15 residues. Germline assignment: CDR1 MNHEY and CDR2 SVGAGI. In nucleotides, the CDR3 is TGTGCCAGCAGTCCGCCAGGGGAGAACACCGGGGAGCTGTTTTTT. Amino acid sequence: CASSPPGENTGELFF.

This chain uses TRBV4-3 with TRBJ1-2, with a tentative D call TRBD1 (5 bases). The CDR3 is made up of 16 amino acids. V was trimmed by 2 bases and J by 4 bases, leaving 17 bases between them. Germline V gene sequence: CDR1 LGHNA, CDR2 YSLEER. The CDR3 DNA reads TGCGCCAGCAGCCAATCTGTGTATCCTCAGGGCTATGGCTACACCTTC. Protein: CASSQSVYPQGYGYTF.

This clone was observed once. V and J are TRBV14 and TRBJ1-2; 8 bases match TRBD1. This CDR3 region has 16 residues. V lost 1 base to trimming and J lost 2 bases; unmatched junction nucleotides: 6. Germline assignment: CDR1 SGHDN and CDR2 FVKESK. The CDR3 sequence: CASSQVRTGTNYGYTF. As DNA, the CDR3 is TGTGCCAGCAGCCAAGTGAGGACAGGGACGAACTATGGCTACACCTTC.

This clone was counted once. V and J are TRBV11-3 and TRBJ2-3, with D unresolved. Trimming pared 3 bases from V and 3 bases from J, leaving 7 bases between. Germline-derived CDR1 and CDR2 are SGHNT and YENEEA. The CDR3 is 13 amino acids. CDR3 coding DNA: TGTGCCAGCAGCTTTGGAGTTACAGATACGCAGTATTTT. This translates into CASSFGVTDTQYF.

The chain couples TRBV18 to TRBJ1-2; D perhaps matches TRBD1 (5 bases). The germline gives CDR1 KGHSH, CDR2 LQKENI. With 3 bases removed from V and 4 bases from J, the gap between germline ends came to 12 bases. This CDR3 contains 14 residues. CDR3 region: CASSPQERGYGYTF. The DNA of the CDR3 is TGTGCCAGCTCACCTCAGGAAAGGGGCTATGGCTACACCTTC.

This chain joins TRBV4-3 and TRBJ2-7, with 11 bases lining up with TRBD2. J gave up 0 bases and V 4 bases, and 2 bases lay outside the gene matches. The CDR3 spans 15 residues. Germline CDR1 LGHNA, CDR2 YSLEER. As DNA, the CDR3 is TGCGCCAGCAGCCTGACTAGCGGGATCTCCTACGAGCAGTACTTC. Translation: CASSLTSGISYEQYF.

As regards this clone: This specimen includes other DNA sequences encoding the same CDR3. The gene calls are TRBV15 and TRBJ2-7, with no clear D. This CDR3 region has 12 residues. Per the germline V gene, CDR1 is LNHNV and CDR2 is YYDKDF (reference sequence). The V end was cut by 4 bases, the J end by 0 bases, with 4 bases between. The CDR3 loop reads CATSTGSYEQYF. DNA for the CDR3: TGTGCCACCAGCACAGGCTCCTACGAGCAGTACTTC.